The text below deals with one T cell receptor beta chain. This record comes from a study of T cell changes during pregnancy in multiple sclerosis. Assay used: immunoSEQ multiplex PCR; TCRdb lists only in-frame clones, some missing. Of 45,000 to 50,000 clones listed, around 92% were seen once; the top ten hold 2% to 2.5%. Germline V CDR1 and CDR2: MDHEN, SYDVKM. The ends were cut back, 3 bases at V and 3 bases at J, with 9 bases in the middle. The length of the CDR3 is 14 residues. Sequenced here: peripheral blood, sampled in the third trimester of pregnancy. The sequence came from a female donor with multiple sclerosis, enrolled in a pregnancy study. The rearrangement joins TRBV28 to TRBJ1-5, with D unresolved. The CDR3 here is CASSFSVLNQPQHF. CDR3 coding DNA: TGTGCCAGCAGTTTCTCGGTCCTCAATCAGCCCCAGCATTTT.